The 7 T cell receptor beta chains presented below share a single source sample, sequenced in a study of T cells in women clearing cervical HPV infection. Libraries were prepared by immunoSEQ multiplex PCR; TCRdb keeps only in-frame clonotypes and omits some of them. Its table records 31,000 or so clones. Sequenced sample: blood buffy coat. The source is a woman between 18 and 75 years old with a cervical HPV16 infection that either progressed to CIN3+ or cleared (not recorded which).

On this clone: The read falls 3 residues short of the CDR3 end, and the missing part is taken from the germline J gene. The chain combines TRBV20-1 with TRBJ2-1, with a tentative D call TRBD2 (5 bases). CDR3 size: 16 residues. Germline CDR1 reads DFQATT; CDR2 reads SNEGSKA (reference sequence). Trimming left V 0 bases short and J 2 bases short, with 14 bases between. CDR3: CSAREWRVYAYNEQFF. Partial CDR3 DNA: TGCAGTGCTAGAGAGTGGCGGGTCTACGCCTACAATGAG.

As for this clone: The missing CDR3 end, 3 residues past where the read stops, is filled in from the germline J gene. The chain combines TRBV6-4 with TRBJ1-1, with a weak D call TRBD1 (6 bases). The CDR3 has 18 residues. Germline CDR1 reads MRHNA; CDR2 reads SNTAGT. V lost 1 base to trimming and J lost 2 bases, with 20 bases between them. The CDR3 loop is CASSDLLLGGEGNTEAFF. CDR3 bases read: TGTGCCAGCAGTGACTTACTTTTAGGGGGTGAGGGTAACACTGAA.

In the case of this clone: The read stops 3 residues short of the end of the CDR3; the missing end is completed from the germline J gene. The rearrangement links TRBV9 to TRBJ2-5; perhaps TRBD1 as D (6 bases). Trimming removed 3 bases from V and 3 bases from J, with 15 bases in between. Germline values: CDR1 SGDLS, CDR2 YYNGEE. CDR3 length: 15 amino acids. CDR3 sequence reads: CASSATVQGKETQYF. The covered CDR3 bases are TGTGCCAGCAGCGCCACAGTACAGGGTAAAGAGACC.

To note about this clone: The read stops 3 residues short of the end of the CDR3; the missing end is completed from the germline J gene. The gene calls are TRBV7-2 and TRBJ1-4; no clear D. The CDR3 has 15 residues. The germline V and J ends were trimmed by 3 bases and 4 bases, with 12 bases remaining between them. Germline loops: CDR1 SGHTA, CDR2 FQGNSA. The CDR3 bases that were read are TGTGCCAGCAGCTTTGCTGAGACTCATAATGAAAAA. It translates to CASSFAETHNEK. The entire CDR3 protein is CASSFAETHNEKLFF.

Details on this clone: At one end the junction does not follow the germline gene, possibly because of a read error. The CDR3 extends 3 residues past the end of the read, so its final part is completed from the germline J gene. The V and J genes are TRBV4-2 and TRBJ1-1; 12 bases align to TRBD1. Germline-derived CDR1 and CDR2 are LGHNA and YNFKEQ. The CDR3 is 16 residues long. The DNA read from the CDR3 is TGCGCCAGCAGCCCGGGACAGGGGGCAGGCAACACTGAA. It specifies CASSPGQGAGNTE. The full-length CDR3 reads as CASSPGQGAGNTEAFF.

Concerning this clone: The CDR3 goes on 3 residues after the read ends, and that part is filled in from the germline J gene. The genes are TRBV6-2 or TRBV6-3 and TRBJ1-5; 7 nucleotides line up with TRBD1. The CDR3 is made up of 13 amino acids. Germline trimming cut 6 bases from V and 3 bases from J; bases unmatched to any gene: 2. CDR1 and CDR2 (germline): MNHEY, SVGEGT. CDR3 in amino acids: CASRGTVNQPQHF. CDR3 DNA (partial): TGTGCCAGCAGAGGGACAGTCAATCAGCCC.

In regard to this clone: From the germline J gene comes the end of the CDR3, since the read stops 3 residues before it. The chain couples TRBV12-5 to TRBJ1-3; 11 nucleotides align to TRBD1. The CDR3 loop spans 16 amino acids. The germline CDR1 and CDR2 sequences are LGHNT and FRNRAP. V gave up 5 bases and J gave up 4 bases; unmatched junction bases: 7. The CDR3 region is CASGVGQGGSGNTIYF. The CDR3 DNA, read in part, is TGTGCTAGTGGTGTGGGACAGGGGGGATCAGGAAACACC.